The 9 T cell receptor beta chains in this list originate from one sample, sequenced in a study of T cell responses to AZD1222 COVID-19 vaccine. Using immunoSEQ multiplex PCR, the repertoire was profiled, and TCRdb retains in-frame clones only, with some absent. The sample has fewer than 130,000 clones, around 90% seen once. The material was peripheral blood, obtained on day 0 of AZD1222 vaccination. These receptors all stem from an adult in good health.

J is TRBJ2-2 and V is TRBV2; TRBD2 aligns across 14 bases. The V gene's germline CDR1 is SNHLY and CDR2 FYNNEI. The CDR3 totals 16 residues. V lost 10 bases to trimming and J lost 6 bases; unmatched junction nucleotides: 10. The CDR3: CAKGTSGGAISGELFF. As DNA, the CDR3 is TGTGCCAAAGGGACTAGCGGGGGCGCGATCTCCGGGGAGCTGTTTTTT.

V gene TRBV5-5 combines with J gene TRBJ1-1, with a tentative D call TRBD1 (6 bases). CDR1 and CDR2 from the germline V gene are SGHKS and YYEKEE (reference sequence). The V and J ends lost 1 base and 2 bases respectively, with 12 bases between them. The CDR3 runs to 15 residues. This chain's CDR3 is CASSLSTGLNTEAFF. CDR3 DNA: TGTGCCAGCAGCTTGAGTACAGGGCTCAACACTGAAGCTTTCTTT.

V usage is TRBV4-2 and J usage is TRBJ2-4, with TRBD2 matching 11 bases. The V gene end was trimmed by 0 bases and the J gene end by 6 bases; junction bases not matched to a gene: 4. This CDR3 spans 16 amino acids. Germline CDR1 is LGHNA and CDR2 is YNFKEQ. The CDR3 DNA is TGTGCCAGCAGCCAAGATCCCGGGACTAGCGGAAACATTCAGTACTTC. Translation: CASSQDPGTSGNIQYF.

The chain joins TRBV29-1 to TRBJ2-5; D gene uncertain. The V and J ends lost 4 bases and 2 bases respectively, with 8 bases between them. Germline CDR1 SQVTM, CDR2 ANQGSEA. The CDR3 has 12 amino acids. For the CDR3, the DNA is TGCAGCGTTGGAGCGCAACAAGAGACCCAGTACTTC. Translated, it gives CSVGAQQETQYF.

The chain has TRBV28 and TRBJ1-4; perhaps TRBD1 as D (6 bases). This CDR3 is built from 14 residues. Trimming shortened V by 3 bases and J by 10 bases, and 15 bases separated the two germline ends. CDR1 and CDR2 from the germline V gene are MDHEN and SYDVKM. CDR3 in amino acids: CASSFRGRGGKLFF. Here the CDR3 DNA reads TGTGCCAGCAGTTTCCGAGGCAGGGGCGGAAAACTGTTTTTT.

The rearrangement uses TRBV5-1 and TRBJ2-1; 13 bases are shared with TRBD2. This CDR3 has 17 amino acids. In germline, CDR1 is SGHRS, CDR2 YFSETQ. V was clipped by 0 bases and J by 7 bases; unmatched bases: 7. For the CDR3, the DNA is TGCGCCAGCAGCTTGGACCTGGGACTAGCGGGAAATAATGAGCAGTTCTTC. Translating it yields CASSLDLGLAGNNEQFF.

This clone has a single count. The V gene is TRBV9, the J gene TRBJ2-5, with D perhaps TRBD2 (6 bases). V shed 0 bases and J shed 2 bases, with 8 bases lying between them. Germline loops: CDR1 SGDLS, CDR2 YYNGEE. This CDR3 has 14 residues. In DNA, the CDR3 is TGTGCCAGCAGCGTAGTTGGGGGGCAAGAGACCCAGTACTTC. Translation gives CASSVVGGQETQYF.

The gene calls are TRBV7-9 and TRBJ1-2, with 7 bases fitting TRBD1. Germline V gene data show CDR1 as SEHNR and CDR2 as FQNEAQ (reference sequence). After removal of 1 base from V and 4 bases from J, the junction contained 15 bases not matched to a gene. The CDR3 length is 18 residues. CDR3 bases: TGTGCCAGCAGCTTAGATCGGGGAGACAGGGTGATAAGCTATGGCTACACCTTC. It specifies CASSLDRGDRVISYGYTF.

The chain uses TRBV10-3 and TRBJ2-5; 7 bases fit TRBD1. The ends lost 5 bases at V and 0 bases at J; junction bases unmatched: 3. The CDR3 has 14 residues. The V gene's germline CDR1 is ENHRY and CDR2 SYGVKD. The CDR3 coding sequence is TGTGCCATCAGTTTCGGGACAGACCAAGAGACCCAGTACTTC. This sequence encodes CAISFGTDQETQYF.